Described below is a single T cell receptor (beta chain) sequence and its context. The antigen is unknown. Random-hexamer reverse transcription was applied to 0.5 to 1 ug RNA. Coverage of TCR beta CDR3 amplification by immunoSEQ multiplex PCR extended to 54 Vbeta and 13 Jbeta. One entry per CDR3 protein, called by TCRdb with MiXCR from the immunoSEQ multiplex PCR reads. Of fewer than 150,000 distinct CDR3 sequences listed, 85% to 95% are singletons. The data derive from a study of CD8 T cells in Susac syndrome. Germline V gene data show CDR1 as MGHRA and CDR2 as YSYEKL. The CDR3 spans 15 residues. With 4 bases clipped from V and 4 bases from J, the junction kept 6 bases outside the gene matches. Study-wide points: The relatively small number of individuals in the TCR sequencing and HLA analysis was acknowledged by the study.

This TCR was recovered from a human donor with multiple sclerosis. V and J are TRBV4-1 and TRBJ2-1, with 8 bases fitting TRBD2. The sample was CD4+ T cells from PBMCs. This CDR3 reads CASSLLLAEYNEQFF. As DNA, the CDR3 is TGCGCCAGCAGCCTCCTACTAGCGGAATACAATGAGCAGTTCTTC.